This T cell receptor beta chain is from a study of CD8+ T cells in alopecia areata. Overall study results and limits: Scalp sequencing captures resident alphabeta T cells of normal skin too. Shared TCR sequences were less clear between patients than in mice, possibly partly from HLA diversity. Higher clonality than in normal scalp was seen in lesional scalp, especially alopecia totalis/universalis.

TCR sequencing used cDNA made by reverse transcription of extracted RNA. Data came from immunoSEQ multiplex PCR; TCRdb stores just in-frame clones and leaves some out. The table has under 250,000 clones, more than 55% seen once. Using a FACSAria, the CD4+ and CD8+ T cells were sorted from the PBMCs. Details on this clone: The antigen remains undetermined.

Trimming shortened V by 4 bases and J by 4 bases, and 13 bases separated the two germline ends. Germline values: CDR1 MGHRA, CDR2 YSYEKL. The CDR3 spans 14 residues. The gene calls are TRBV4-1 and TRBJ1-2; D may be TRBD1 (5 bases). Sequenced material: CD8+ T cells sorted from blood. The origin of this receptor is a human donor in good health. The CDR3 here is CASSPAQGSYGYTF. CDR3 in DNA: TGCGCCAGCAGCCCAGCCCAGGGTAGCTATGGCTACACCTTC.